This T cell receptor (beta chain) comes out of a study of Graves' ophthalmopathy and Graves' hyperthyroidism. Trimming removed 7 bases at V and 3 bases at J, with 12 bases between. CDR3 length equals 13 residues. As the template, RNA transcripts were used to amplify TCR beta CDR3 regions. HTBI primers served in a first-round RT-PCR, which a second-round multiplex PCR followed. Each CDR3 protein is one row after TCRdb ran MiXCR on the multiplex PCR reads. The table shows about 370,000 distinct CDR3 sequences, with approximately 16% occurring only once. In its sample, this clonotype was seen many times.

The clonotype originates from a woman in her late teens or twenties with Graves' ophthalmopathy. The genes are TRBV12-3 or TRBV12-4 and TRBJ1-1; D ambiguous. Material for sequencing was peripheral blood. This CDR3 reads CASTLDGDTEAFF. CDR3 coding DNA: TGTGCCAGCACCCTTGACGGAGACACTGAAGCTTTCTTT.